This TCR beta chain is drawn from a study of CD8 T cells in Susac syndrome. This clonotype was observed a single time. Reverse transcription of roughly 0.5 to 1 ug RNA was carried out with random hexamers. TCRdb reprocessed the immunoSEQ multiplex PCR reads via MiXCR and lists one record per CDR3 protein. The data show 150,000 or so distinct CDR3 sequences, approximately 94% seen once. J gave up 6 bases and V 3 bases, and 8 bases lay outside the gene matches. Germline V lookup: CDR1 LGHDT, CDR2 YNNKEL (reference sequence). The CDR3 is made up of 16 amino acids. The TCR sequence derives from a human donor with multiple sclerosis. The rearrangement links TRBV3-1 to TRBJ1-5, with 10 bases aligning to TRBD1. Sequencing used CD4+ T cells from PBMCs. The CDR3 sequence is CASSQDHGTGVQPQHF. As DNA, the CDR3 is TGTGCCAGCAGCCAGGACCACGGGACAGGGGTTCAGCCCCAGCATTTT.